The 5 T cell receptor beta chains reported below all come from one sample, sequenced in a study of blood T cell repertoires in COVID-19. Some clones are missing from TCRdb's copy, which holds only in-frame ones; the method was immunoSEQ multiplex PCR. This table has nearly 350,000 clones, over 70% appearing once. Sequences were obtained from peripheral blood. These receptors were obtained from a woman aged 50 to 65 with COVID-19, enrolled during active disease.

The J gene is TRBJ2-7, the V gene TRBV21-1; whether TRBD2, the table's D call, matches the DNA was not checked. TRBV21-1 is a pseudogene. This CDR3 is built from 14 residues. The CDR3: CASSSRLAAYEQYF. DNA of the CDR3: TGTGCCAGCAGCAGCAGACTAGCGGCCTACGAGCAGTACTTC.

The V gene is TRBV7-9, the J gene TRBJ2-3, with 14 nucleotides matching TRBD2. The CDR3 is made up of 16 amino acids. The ends lost 5 bases at V and 6 bases at J; junction bases unmatched: 7. The germline CDR1 and CDR2 sequences are SEHNR and FQNEAQ (reference sequence). The CDR3 region is CASSQTSGRAFDTQYF. The CDR3 bases are TGTGCCAGCAGCCAGACTAGCGGGAGGGCCTTCGATACGCAGTATTTT.

The chain links TRBV18 to TRBJ2-5; no definite D call. The CDR3 extends over 13 amino acids. The V gene lost 1 base and the J gene lost 5 bases, with 8 bases spanning the gap. CDR1 KGHSH and CDR2 LQKENI come from the germline V gene. The DNA of the CDR3 is TGTGCCAGCTCACCACAGGAGTCCGAGACCCAGTACTTC. Its protein is CASSPQESETQYF.

This clone was counted between two and nine times. This chain connects TRBV25-1 to TRBJ2-1; TRBD2 agrees at 7 bases. V dropped 3 bases and J dropped 6; count of bases not matched to a gene: 11. The germline V gene encodes CDR1 MGHDK and CDR2 SYGVNS. The CDR3 is 16 amino acids. The DNA of the CDR3 is TGTGCCAGCAGTGATTGGACTAGAGGGACGGGCAATGAGCAGTTCTTC. Residues: CASSDWTRGTGNEQFF.

The chain carries TRBV4-2 and TRBJ2-7; 7 bases fit TRBD2. The germline gives CDR1 LGHNA, CDR2 YNFKEQ. The trim removed 2 bases at V and 2 bases at J, leaving 9 bases unmatched. The CDR3 has 16 amino acids. The CDR3 DNA follows: TGTGCCAGCAGCCAACCGAGCGGGATCCCCCCCTACGAGCAGTACTTC. This translates into CASSQPSGIPPYEQYF.